These 21 T cell receptor beta chains were all obtained from the same sample, sequenced in a study of blood T cell repertoires in COVID-19. Clones were read by immunoSEQ multiplex PCR, and TCRdb kept only the in-frame ones, dropping some. This table has 310,000 or so clones, roughly 89% appearing once. What was sequenced was PBMCs or T cells enriched from blood (not recorded which). The source of these receptors is a young woman who had recovered from COVID-19.

This clone was counted a single time. The chain couples TRBV30 to TRBJ1-2; D gene uncertain. CDR3 length: 12 amino acids. Trimming took 2 bases from V and 8 from J, leaving 12 bases between them. Germline CDR1 and CDR2: GTSNPN and SVGIG (reference sequence). CDR3 region: CAWSLGPGGYTF. The CDR3 DNA reads TGTGCCTGGAGTTTAGGACCGGGAGGCTACACCTTC.

This chain uses TRBV6-5 with TRBJ2-2; the match to TRBD1 covers 8 bases. The CDR3 length is 15 residues. The trim removed 4 bases at V and 0 bases at J, leaving 1 base unmatched. Germline CDR1 is MNHEY and CDR2 is SVGAGI. CDR3 DNA sequence: TGTGCCAGCAGTTCGACAGGGGCGAACACCGGGGAGCTGTTTTTT. This translates into CASSSTGANTGELFF.

The gene calls are TRBV7-2 and TRBJ2-3; TRBD2 matches 7 bases. The V gene end was trimmed by 4 bases and the J gene end by 4 bases; junction bases not matched to a gene: 8. The CDR3 extends over 15 amino acids. Germline assignment: CDR1 SGHTA and CDR2 FQGNSA. In nucleotides, the CDR3 is TGTGCCAGCAGCTCCGCCGGGAGGAGGCCAGATACGCAGTATTTT. Residues: CASSSAGRRPDTQYF. Looking up the rest from reference TRBV7-2 and TRBJ2-3 gives the full variable domain: GAGVSQSPSNKVTEKGKDVELRCDPISGHTALYWYRQSLGQGLEFLIYFQGNSAPDKSGLPSDRFSAERTGGSVSTLTIQRTQQEDSAVYLCASSSAGRRPDTQYFGPGTRLTVL.

The chain joins TRBV19 to TRBJ1-5, with TRBD1 as a possible D gene (6 bases). V dropped 1 base and J dropped 5 bases, with 9 bases sitting between them. Looked up from germline, CDR1 is LNHDA and CDR2 is SQIVND (reference sequence). The CDR3 has 14 residues. The CDR3 sequence is CASSIGGGHQPQHF. CDR3 nucleotides: TGTGCCAGTAGTATAGGAGGGGGTCATCAGCCCCAGCATTTT.

The chain uses TRBV27 and TRBJ1-1; TRBD1 matches 7 bases. The germline CDR1 and CDR2 sequences are MNHEY and SMNVEV (reference sequence). CDR3 length: 12 amino acids. V shed 6 bases, J shed 7 bases, and the junction held 5 bases outside the gene matches. The CDR3 protein is CASSRTGGEAFF. DNA of the CDR3: TGTGCCAGCAGCCGGACAGGAGGTGAAGCTTTCTTT.

The chain is built from TRBV27 and TRBJ1-5; TRBD1 agrees at 9 bases. The V segment lost 5 bases and the J segment 0 bases; nucleotides outside the gene matches: 14. Germline V gene sequence: CDR1 MNHEY, CDR2 SMNVEV (reference sequence). The CDR3 sequence is 19 residues long. The DNA of the CDR3 is TGTGCCAGCAGTCGAACAGGGGGCTTTTACCTCGATAGCAATCAGCCCCAGCATTTT. It translates to CASSRTGGFYLDSNQPQHF.

CDR3: CASSSLAGAAYEQYF. The CDR3 DNA follows: TGTGCCAGCAGCTCCCTGGCGGGAGCCGCCTACGAGCAGTACTTC. The J gene is TRBJ2-7, the V gene TRBV7-3; 7 bases agree with TRBD2. V dropped 4 bases and J dropped 2; count of bases not matched to a gene: 8. Germline assignment: CDR1 SGHTA and CDR2 FQGTGA. The CDR3 totals 15 residues.

This sequence joins TRBV15 and TRBJ2-1, with D unclear. CDR3 length equals 13 residues. The V and J ends lost 2 bases and 4 bases respectively, with 6 bases between them. Germline-derived CDR1 and CDR2 are LNHNV and YYDKDF (reference sequence). Written as DNA, the CDR3 is TGTGCCACCAGCAGACTAGAATACAATGAGCAGTTCTTC. Residues: CATSRLEYNEQFF.

This sequence joins TRBV18 and TRBJ1-6; unclear D gene. The CDR3 spans 15 residues. V was shortened by 0 bases and J by 5 bases, with 8 bases between the two germline ends. The germline V gene encodes CDR1 KGHSH and CDR2 LQKENI. The CDR3 reads CASSPPRSHNSPLHF. CDR3 coding DNA: TGTGCCAGCTCACCACCGAGGAGCCATAATTCACCCCTCCACTTT.

The rearrangement joins TRBV7-7 to TRBJ1-1; 7 bases map to TRBD1. J was trimmed by 0 bases and V by 1 base; bases with no gene match: 8. CDR3 length: 17 residues. Germline CDR1 and CDR2: SSHAT and FNYEAQ (reference sequence). The CDR3 protein is CASSLVHRGDVNTEAFF. DNA for the CDR3: TGTGCCAGCAGCTTAGTACACAGGGGCGACGTGAACACTGAAGCTTTCTTT. The full variable domain, in which reference TRBV7-7 and TRBJ1-1 provide the parts outside the CDR3, is GAGVSQSPRYKVTKRGQDVTLRCDPISSHATLYWYQQALGQGPEFLTYFNYEAQPDKSGLPSDRFSAERPEGSISTLTIQRTEQRDSAMYRCASSLVHRGDVNTEAFFGQGTRLTVV.

The J gene is TRBJ1-3, the V gene TRBV28; TRBD1 is a possible D gene (6 bases). Per the germline V gene, CDR1 is MDHEN and CDR2 is SYDVKM. V was trimmed by 6 bases and J by 0 bases, leaving 15 bases between them. The CDR3 extends over 16 amino acids. The CDR3 reads CASRGYDRSSGNTIYF. The CDR3, as DNA: TGTGCCAGCAGGGGGTACGACAGGAGCTCTGGAAACACCATATATTTT.

The chain employs TRBV27 and TRBJ2-7, with D uncertain. Germline CDR1 reads MNHEY; CDR2 reads SMNVEV (reference sequence). The CDR3 spans 12 residues. V lost 8 bases to trimming and J lost 0 bases, with 8 bases between them. CDR3 protein: CASGRSSYEQYF. The CDR3 region has the DNA TGTGCCAGCGGCCGGAGCTCCTACGAGCAGTACTTC.

The genes are TRBV15 and TRBJ1-4, with a possible D match to TRBD1 (6 bases). In germline, CDR1 is LNHNV, CDR2 YYDKDF (reference sequence). With 5 bases removed from V and 5 bases from J, the gap between germline ends came to 15 bases. This CDR3 has 15 amino acids. CDR3 nucleotides: TGTGCCACCAGCCGGACCGGACAGTTAAATGAAAAACTGTTTTTT. Translation: CATSRTGQLNEKLFF.

In this sample, this clone turned up a few times. This sample includes further DNA sequences coding for the same CDR3. The chain joins TRBV28 to TRBJ1-2; D may be TRBD1 (5 bases). Trimming removed 3 bases from V and 5 bases from J, with 7 bases in between. This CDR3 has 12 amino acids. CDR1 and CDR2 (germline): MDHEN, SYDVKM. The CDR3 DNA is TGTGCCAGCAGTTTGGGGGGGTATGGCTACACCTTC. Amino acid sequence: CASSLGGYGYTF.

This chain joins TRBV10-3 and TRBJ2-7; D gene unclear. CDR3 size: 15 residues. V gave up 0 bases and J gave up 3 bases, with 12 bases separating them. Germline values: CDR1 ENHRY, CDR2 SYGVKD. The DNA of the CDR3 is TGTGCCATCAGTGAGTCCAGAGACTCAAACTACGAGCAGTACTTC. Its protein is CAISESRDSNYEQYF.

This chain connects TRBV24-1 to TRBJ2-3; perhaps TRBD1 as D (5 bases). The V gene lost 3 bases and the J gene lost 3 bases, with 15 bases spanning the gap. CDR1 KGHDR and CDR2 SFDVKD come from the germline V gene. CDR3 size: 16 residues. The CDR3 loop reads CATSDQTRGSTDTQYF. Here the CDR3 DNA reads TGTGCCACCAGTGATCAGACAAGGGGAAGTACAGATACGCAGTATTTT.

The V gene is TRBV19, the J gene TRBJ2-7; 8 bases are a match to TRBD1. With V trimmed by 10 bases and J by 0 bases, 8 bases remained unmatched. Germline V gene data show CDR1 as LNHDA and CDR2 as SQIVND (reference sequence). CDR3 size: 14 residues. CDR3 DNA sequence: TGTGCCACGAGGACAGGGAGGAGCTCCTACGAGCAGTACTTC. Translating gives CATRTGRSSYEQYF.

This sequence joins TRBV5-1 and TRBJ2-2, with TRBD2 matching 10 bases. The length of the CDR3 is 15 residues. J gave up 4 bases and V 4 bases, and 4 bases lay outside the gene matches. Germline CDR1 SGHRS, CDR2 YFSETQ. The CDR3 loop reads CASSIAGGSTGELFF. CDR3 sequence (DNA): TGCGCCAGCAGCATAGCGGGAGGTAGCACCGGGGAGCTGTTTTTT.

This clone was seen a single time. The V call is TRBV27, the J call TRBJ1-6; 9 nucleotides agree with TRBD1. Germline assignment: CDR1 MNHEY and CDR2 SMNVEV (reference sequence). V was pared by 0 bases and J by 10 bases, with 7 bases of the junction left unmatched. The CDR3 is 16 amino acids. DNA for the CDR3: TGTGCCAGCAGTTTATCGGGACAGGGAGGGAAGTCACCCCTCCACTTT. Translated, it gives CASSLSGQGGKSPLHF.

The chain uses TRBV20-1 and TRBJ1-2; 8 bases map to TRBD1. This CDR3 has 12 residues. With 3 bases clipped from V and 8 bases from J, the junction kept 5 bases outside the gene matches. Germline V gene data show CDR1 as DFQATT and CDR2 as SNEGSKA (reference sequence). The CDR3 DNA reads as TGCAGTGCTAGTGGGACAGGACAGGGCTACACCTTC. It is translated as CSASGTGQGYTF.

This clone was recorded once. The V gene is TRBV10-3, the J gene TRBJ2-7; 13 positions agree with TRBD2. Per germline, CDR1 ENHRY and CDR2 SYGVKD. This CDR3 is 15 amino acids long. The V segment lost 3 bases and the J segment 4 bases; nucleotides outside the gene matches: 3. CDR3 in amino acids: CAISDGGLAGYEQYF. CDR3 bases: TGTGCCATCAGTGACGGGGGACTAGCGGGGTACGAGCAGTACTTC.